A single sample is the source of the 21 T cell receptor beta chains below, sequenced in a study of CD8+ T cells in alopecia areata listed by TCRdb under 2018. Receptor amplification or capture employed the immunoSEQ multiplex PCR assay. RNA was extracted from all samples and reverse transcribed into cDNA as template for TCR sequencing. Held by TCRdb, this immuneACCESS table contains in-frame sequences only and omits some clones. Under half of the omission traces to an unresolved V gene where checked; the cause of the rest is unknown. This sample lists some 210,000 clones; roughly 57% were detected once. The top ten constitute 0.45% of the sample. The time point label on this specimen signifies: baseline before oral tofacitinib. This material consisted of CD4+ T cells sorted from blood, taken at week 0. The receptor set was obtained from a human donor with alopecia areata.

The gene calls are TRBV5-1 and TRBJ2-7; D not resolved. V was pared by 0 bases and J by 4 bases, with 8 bases between. The germline CDR1 and CDR2 sequences are SGHRS and YFSETQ. There are 13 residues in the CDR3. The CDR3 DNA reads as TGCGCCAGCAGCTTGGTGGGCATATACGAGCAGTACTTC. This translates into CASSLVGIYEQYF.

A word on this clone: Distinct nucleotide sequences in the sample also encode this CDR3. This chain links TRBV7-2 with TRBJ2-3, with no clear D. The CDR3 contains 12 residues. V was cut by 3 bases and J by 2 bases, with 3 bases left in between. Germline V gives CDR1 SGHTA, CDR2 FQGNSA. In DNA form, the CDR3 reads TGTGCCAGCAGCTTGTACACAGATACGCAGTATTTT. Translation gives CASSLYTDTQYF.

The CDR3 reads CASSGHRGPGDEQYF. The DNA for the CDR3 is TGTGCCAGCAGTGGGCACCGGGGTCCAGGCGACGAGCAGTACTTC. The V and J genes are TRBV25-1 and TRBJ2-7, with D possibly matching TRBD2 (5 bases). Germline V gene sequence: CDR1 MGHDK, CDR2 SYGVNS. The CDR3 extends over 15 amino acids. Trimming removed 4 bases from V and 5 bases from J, with 18 bases in between.

This clone was recorded a few times. The genes are TRBV30 and TRBJ2-2, with D possibly being TRBD1 or TRBD2 (5 bases each). The CDR3 is 16 amino acids. The V gene lost 5 bases and the J gene lost 3 bases, with 19 bases spanning the gap. Germline CDR1 and CDR2: GTSNPN and SVGIG (reference sequence). CDR3 sequence (DNA): TGTGCCTGGGCTTGGGGACCCCTCGGGGACACCGGGGAGCTGTTTTTT. Amino acids: CAWAWGPLGDTGELFF.

The rearrangement joins TRBV10-3 to TRBJ2-1; 7 positions match TRBD1. The CDR3 has 14 residues. The V and J ends lost 10 bases and 8 bases, in that order; junction bases with no gene match: 14. CDR1 ENHRY and CDR2 SYGVKD come from the germline V gene. CDR3 sequence reads: CATSTRDSQDEQFF. The CDR3 nucleotides are TGTGCCACATCCACCCGGGACAGCCAGGATGAGCAGTTCTTC.

The rearrangement joins TRBV10-2 to TRBJ1-6; D might be TRBD1 (5 bases). Deletions cut 0 bases from V and 7 bases from J, with 7 bases between. The CDR3 totals 14 residues. The V gene's germline CDR1 is WSHSY and CDR2 SAAADI. In DNA form, the CDR3 reads TGCGCCAGCAGTGAGTCGGGGGGGAATTCACCCCTCCACTTT. Translated, it gives CASSESGGNSPLHF.

This clone was found a few times. The chain uses TRBV29-1 and TRBJ2-1; D call uncertain. V dropped 6 bases and J dropped 6 bases, with 15 bases sitting between them. Germline V lookup: CDR1 SQVTM, CDR2 ANQGSEA. CDR3 length: 13 amino acids. CDR3 amino acids: CSVLYPLRNEQFF. CDR3 sequence (DNA): TGCAGCGTATTATACCCCCTGCGCAATGAGCAGTTCTTC.

This clone was detected a few times. At the DNA level, this CDR3 is encoded by other sequences in the same sample as well. The genes are TRBV5-4 and TRBJ2-5; D possibly corresponds to TRBD1 (5 bases). V was trimmed by 0 bases and J by 3 bases, leaving 6 bases between them. There are 13 residues in the CDR3. Per germline, CDR1 SGHNT and CDR2 YYREEE (reference sequence). CDR3 DNA: TGTGCCAGCAGCTTGGGCAGGGAAGAGACCCAGTACTTC. Amino acid sequence: CASSLGREETQYF.

The rearrangement links TRBV7-8 to TRBJ2-7; D is uncertain. Trimming cost V 1 base and J 1 base, with 5 bases left between them. The germline gives CDR1 SGHVS, CDR2 FQNEAQ. The length of the CDR3 is 13 residues. CDR3 amino acids: CASSLVRSYEQYF. The CDR3 DNA reads as TGTGCCAGCAGCTTAGTTAGGTCCTACGAGCAGTACTTC.

The chain recombines TRBV6-5 with TRBJ1-4; possibly TRBD1 for D (5 bases). Trimming pared 2 bases from V and 5 bases from J, leaving 12 bases between. The CDR3 has 15 residues. Germline loops: CDR1 MNHEY, CDR2 SVGAGI. CDR3 sequence (DNA): TGTGCCAGCAGTTACATGGGGGTCCGAAATGAAAAACTGTTTTTT. This gives the protein CASSYMGVRNEKLFF.

The CDR3 reads CASSLGDRDTGELFF. The CDR3, as DNA: TGTGCCAGCAGCTTGGGGGACAGGGACACCGGGGAGCTGTTTTTT. The chain is built from TRBV5-6 and TRBJ2-2; 9 nucleotides align to TRBD1. The CDR3 extends over 15 amino acids. After removal of 0 bases from V and 3 bases from J, the junction contained 0 bases not matched to a gene. The germline V gene encodes CDR1 SGHDT and CDR2 YYEEEE.

This clone was picked up one time. The chain uses TRBV30 and TRBJ1-2; D not resolved. The CDR3 totals 12 residues. The ends were cut back, 4 bases at V and 2 bases at J, with 8 bases in the middle. CDR1 is GTSNPN and CDR2 is SVGIG in the germline V gene (reference sequence). CDR3 loop: CAWTFGNYGYTF. DNA for the CDR3: TGTGCCTGGACGTTCGGAAACTATGGCTACACCTTC. Using reference TRBV30 and TRBJ1-2 for the parts outside the CDR3, the full variable domain is SQTIHQWPATLVQPVGSPLSLECTVEGTSNPNLYWYRQAAGRGLQLLFYSVGIGQISSEVPQNLSASRPQDRQFILSSKKLLLSDSGFYLCAWTFGNYGYTFGSGTRLTVV.

This rearrangement joins TRBV19 to TRBJ2-5; TRBD2 aligns across 9 bases. With 4 bases clipped from V and 2 bases from J, the junction kept 5 bases outside the gene matches. The V gene's germline CDR1 is LNHDA and CDR2 SQIVND (reference sequence). The CDR3 spans 15 residues. DNA for the CDR3: TGTGCCAGTAGTACTGGGACTAGCCTACAAGAGACCCAGTACTTC. Encoded protein: CASSTGTSLQETQYF.

The chain uses TRBV23-1 and TRBJ1-2, with D possibly being TRBD1 (5 bases). TRBV23-1 is known as an ORF, though its function is uncertain. With 7 bases removed from V and 4 bases from J, the gap between germline ends came to 13 bases. CDR3 length: 13 residues. CDR3 nucleotides: TGCGCCAGCACCCTCAGGGAGGTCTATGGCTACACCTTC. Amino acids: CASTLREVYGYTF.

In this sample, this clone turned up a few times. The genes are TRBV19 and TRBJ2-2, with D uncertain. CDR1 LNHDA and CDR2 SQIVND come from the germline V gene (reference sequence). Trimming stripped 2 bases from V and 3 bases from J, with 7 bases between. There are 14 residues in the CDR3. CDR3 loop: CASSINADTGELFF. DNA for the CDR3: TGTGCCAGTAGTATAAATGCGGACACCGGGGAGCTGTTTTTT.

Concerning this clone: This CDR3 is also generated by other DNA sequences in the sample. The gene calls are TRBV15 and TRBJ1-5; a weak D match, TRBD1 (5 bases). The V and J ends lost 3 bases and 6 bases respectively, with 15 bases between them. CDR3 length equals 15 residues. The germline CDR1 and CDR2 sequences are LNHNV and YYDKDF (reference sequence). The chain's CDR3 is CATSSGQGIGQPQHF. The DNA for the CDR3 is TGTGCCACCAGCAGTGGCCAGGGTATCGGTCAGCCCCAGCATTTT.

This rearrangement joins TRBV5-1 to TRBJ1-1; possibly TRBD1 for D (5 bases). This CDR3 spans 17 amino acids. The V gene's germline CDR1 is SGHRS and CDR2 YFSETQ. Trimming took 1 base from V and 0 from J, leaving 16 bases between them. The CDR3 sequence is CASSLRPGTVMNTEAFF. For the CDR3, the DNA is TGCGCCAGCAGCTTGCGCCCAGGGACCGTCATGAACACTGAAGCTTTCTTT.

V and J are TRBV30 and TRBJ2-7; 10 nucleotides align to TRBD2. Germline V gene lookup returns CDR1 GTSNPN and CDR2 SVGIG (reference sequence). The CDR3 length is 13 residues. After removal of 1 base from V and 8 bases from J, the junction contained 5 bases not matched to a gene. CDR3 coding DNA: TGTGCCTGGAGTGCAAGCGGGGGGGCCAAGCAGTACTTC. Translation: CAWSASGGAKQYF.

The chain employs TRBV29-1 and TRBJ2-1; 8 nucleotides line up with TRBD1. Germline values: CDR1 SQVTM, CDR2 ANQGSEA. With 6 bases clipped from V and 4 bases from J, the junction kept 5 bases outside the gene matches. The CDR3 totals 13 residues. CDR3 DNA sequence: TGCAGCGTGCGCGGGACAGGTTACAATGAGCAGTTCTTC. Its translation is CSVRGTGYNEQFF.

CDR3 nucleotides: TGTGCCTGGAGTCCCCGGGTCTACGAGCAGTACTTC. Its translation is CAWSPRVYEQYF. V and J are TRBV30 and TRBJ2-7; the D is unclear. This CDR3 is 12 amino acids long. The germline V gene encodes CDR1 GTSNPN and CDR2 SVGIG (reference sequence). V was trimmed by 2 bases and J by 3 bases, leaving 8 bases between them.

J is TRBJ1-1 and V is TRBV4-1; D is unresolved. The length of the CDR3 is 13 residues. The germline V and J ends were trimmed by 1 base and 6 bases, with 9 bases remaining between them. From germline, CDR1 is MGHRA and CDR2 YSYEKL. CDR3 DNA: TGCGCCAGCAGCCAAGGAAACTGGGCTGAAGCTTTCTTT. Its protein product is CASSQGNWAEAFF.